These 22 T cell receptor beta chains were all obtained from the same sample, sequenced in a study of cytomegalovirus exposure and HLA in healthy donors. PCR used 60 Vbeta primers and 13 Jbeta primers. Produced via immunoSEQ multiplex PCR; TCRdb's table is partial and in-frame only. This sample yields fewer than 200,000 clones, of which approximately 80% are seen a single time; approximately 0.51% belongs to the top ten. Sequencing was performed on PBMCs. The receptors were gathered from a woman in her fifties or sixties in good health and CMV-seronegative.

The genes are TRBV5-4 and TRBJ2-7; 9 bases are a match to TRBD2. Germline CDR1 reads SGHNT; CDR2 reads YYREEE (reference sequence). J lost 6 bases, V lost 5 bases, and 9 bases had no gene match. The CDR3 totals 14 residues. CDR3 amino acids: CASSMAGLAAEQYF. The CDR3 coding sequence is TGTGCCAGCAGTATGGCGGGACTAGCTGCCGAGCAGTACTTC.

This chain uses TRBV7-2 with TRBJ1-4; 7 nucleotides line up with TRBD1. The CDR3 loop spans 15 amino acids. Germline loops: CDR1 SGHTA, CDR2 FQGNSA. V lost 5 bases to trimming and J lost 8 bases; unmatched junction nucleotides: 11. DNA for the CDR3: TGTGCCAGCAGCCCTCGGACAGGAAAGGGGGAAAAACTGTTTTTT. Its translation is CASSPRTGKGEKLFF.

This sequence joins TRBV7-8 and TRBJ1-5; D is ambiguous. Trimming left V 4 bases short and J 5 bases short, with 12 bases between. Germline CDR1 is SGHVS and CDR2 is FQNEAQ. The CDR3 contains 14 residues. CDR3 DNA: TGTGCCAGCAGCTACGCCGGGAGGGATCAGCCCCAGCATTTT. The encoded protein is CASSYAGRDQPQHF.

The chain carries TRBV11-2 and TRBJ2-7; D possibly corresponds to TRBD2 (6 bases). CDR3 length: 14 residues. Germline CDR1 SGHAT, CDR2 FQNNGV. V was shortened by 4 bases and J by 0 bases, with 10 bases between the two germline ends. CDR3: CASSSGGSSYEQYF. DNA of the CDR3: TGTGCCAGCAGCTCCGGAGGGAGCTCCTACGAGCAGTACTTC.

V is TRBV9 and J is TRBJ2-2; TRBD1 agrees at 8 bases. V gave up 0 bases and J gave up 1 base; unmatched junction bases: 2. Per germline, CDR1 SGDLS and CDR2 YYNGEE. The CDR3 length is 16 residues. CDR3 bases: TGTGCCAGCAGCGTAGTACAGGGGGAGAACACCGGGGAGCTGTTTTTT. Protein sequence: CASSVVQGENTGELFF. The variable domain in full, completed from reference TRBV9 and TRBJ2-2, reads DSGVTQTPKHLITATGQRVTLRCSPRSGDLSVYWYQQSLDQGLQFLIQYYNGEERAKGNILERFSAQQFPDLHSELNLSSLELGDSALYFCASSVVQGENTGELFFGEGSRLTVL.

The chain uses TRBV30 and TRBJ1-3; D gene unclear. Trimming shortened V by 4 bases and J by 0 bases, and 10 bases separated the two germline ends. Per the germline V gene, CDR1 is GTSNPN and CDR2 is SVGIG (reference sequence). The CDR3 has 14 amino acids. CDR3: CAWNSDASGNTIYF. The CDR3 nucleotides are TGTGCCTGGAATTCAGATGCCTCTGGAAACACCATATATTTT.

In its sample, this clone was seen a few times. DNA for the CDR3: TGTGCCAGCTCACGCCTAACAGGGTATGGTCAGCCCCAGCATTTT. Its protein product is CASSRLTGYGQPQHF. The chain joins TRBV18 to TRBJ1-5; a weak D match, TRBD1 (6 bases). Germline lookup yields CDR1 KGHSH and CDR2 LQKENI. The CDR3 is 15 amino acids. Trimming shortened V by 4 bases and J by 6 bases, and 16 bases separated the two germline ends. The full variable domain, in which reference TRBV18 and TRBJ1-5 provide the parts outside the CDR3, is NAGVMQNPRHLVRRRGQEARLRCSPMKGHSHVYWYRQLPEEGLKFMVYLQKENIIDESGMPKERFSAEFPKEGPSILRIQQVVRGDSAAYFCASSRLTGYGQPQHFGDGTRLSIL.

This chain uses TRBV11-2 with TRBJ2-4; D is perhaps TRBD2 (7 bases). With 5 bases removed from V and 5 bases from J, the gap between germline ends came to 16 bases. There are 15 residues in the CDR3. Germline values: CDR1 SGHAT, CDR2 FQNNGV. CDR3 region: CASSQNGGAQNIQYF. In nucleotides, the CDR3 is TGTGCCAGCAGCCAGAATGGGGGGGCACAAAACATTCAGTACTTC.

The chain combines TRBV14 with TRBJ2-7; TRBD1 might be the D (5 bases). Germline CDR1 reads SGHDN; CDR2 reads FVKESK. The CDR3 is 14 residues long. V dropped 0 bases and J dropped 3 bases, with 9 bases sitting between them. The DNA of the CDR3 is TGTGCCAGCAGCCAAGAGATAGGGGTCTACGAGCAGTACTTC. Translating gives CASSQEIGVYEQYF.

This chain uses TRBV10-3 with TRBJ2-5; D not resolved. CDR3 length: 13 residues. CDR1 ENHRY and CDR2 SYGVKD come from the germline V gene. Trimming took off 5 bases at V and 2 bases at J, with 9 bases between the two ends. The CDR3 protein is CAISYGEQETQYF. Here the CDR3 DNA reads TGTGCCATCAGTTACGGAGAACAAGAGACCCAGTACTTC.

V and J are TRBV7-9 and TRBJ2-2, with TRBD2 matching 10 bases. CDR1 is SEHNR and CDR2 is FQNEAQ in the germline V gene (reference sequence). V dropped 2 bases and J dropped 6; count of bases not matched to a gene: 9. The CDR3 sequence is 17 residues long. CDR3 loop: CASSLRSASGGSGELFF. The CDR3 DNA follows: TGTGCCAGCAGCTTAAGGTCGGCTAGCGGGGGATCCGGGGAGCTGTTTTTT.

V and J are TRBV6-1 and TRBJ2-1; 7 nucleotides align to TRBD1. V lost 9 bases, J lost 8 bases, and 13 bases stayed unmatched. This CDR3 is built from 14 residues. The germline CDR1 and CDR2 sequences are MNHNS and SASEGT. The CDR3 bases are TGTGCCAGTATGATGCTAGTAGGGGGCCATGAGCAGTTCTTC. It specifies CASMMLVGGHEQFF.

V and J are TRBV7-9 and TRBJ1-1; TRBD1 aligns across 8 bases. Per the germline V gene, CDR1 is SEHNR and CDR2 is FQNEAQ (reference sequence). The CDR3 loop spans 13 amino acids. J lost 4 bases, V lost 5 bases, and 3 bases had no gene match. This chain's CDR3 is CASSPGQGTEAFF. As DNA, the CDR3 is TGTGCCAGCAGCCCCGGACAGGGCACTGAAGCTTTCTTT.

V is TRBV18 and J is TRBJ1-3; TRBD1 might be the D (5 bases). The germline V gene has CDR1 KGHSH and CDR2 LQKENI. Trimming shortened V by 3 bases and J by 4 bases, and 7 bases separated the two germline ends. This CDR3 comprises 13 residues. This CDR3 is CASSPPGGNTIYF. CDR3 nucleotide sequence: TGTGCCAGCTCACCCCCAGGGGGAAACACCATATATTTT.

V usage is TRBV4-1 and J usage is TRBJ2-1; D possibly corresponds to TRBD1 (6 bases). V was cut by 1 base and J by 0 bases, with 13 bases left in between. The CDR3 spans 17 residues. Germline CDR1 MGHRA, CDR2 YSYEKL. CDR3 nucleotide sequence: TGCGCCAGCAGCCAAGTCCTTGGGACAACCTCCTACAATGAGCAGTTCTTC. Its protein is CASSQVLGTTSYNEQFF.

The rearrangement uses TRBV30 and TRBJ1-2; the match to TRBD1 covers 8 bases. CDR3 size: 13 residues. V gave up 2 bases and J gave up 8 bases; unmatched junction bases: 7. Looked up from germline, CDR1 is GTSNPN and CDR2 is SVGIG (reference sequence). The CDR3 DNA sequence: TGTGCCTGGAGTCGACAGGGGAGGAGCGGCTACACCTTC. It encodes CAWSRQGRSGYTF.

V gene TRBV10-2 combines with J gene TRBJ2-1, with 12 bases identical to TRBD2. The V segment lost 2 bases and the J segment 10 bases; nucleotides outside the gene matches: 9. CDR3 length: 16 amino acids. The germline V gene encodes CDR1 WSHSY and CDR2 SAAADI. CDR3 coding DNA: TGCGCCAGCAGTGAGGGGCTAGCGGGGGGGCTTGAGGAGCAGTTCTTC. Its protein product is CASSEGLAGGLEEQFF.

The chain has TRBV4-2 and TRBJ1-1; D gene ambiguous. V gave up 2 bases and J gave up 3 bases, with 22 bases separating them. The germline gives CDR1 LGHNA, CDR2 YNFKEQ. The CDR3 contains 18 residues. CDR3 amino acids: CASSQHGGKSRRDTEAFF. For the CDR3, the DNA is TGTGCCAGCAGCCAACATGGAGGGAAATCACGACGGGACACTGAAGCTTTCTTT.

The CDR3: CASSETGTGGYEQYF. The CDR3 coding sequence is TGTGCCAGTAGTGAAACCGGGACAGGAGGCTACGAGCAGTACTTC. J is TRBJ2-7 and V is TRBV19; 8 bases line up with TRBD1. CDR1 and CDR2 from the germline V gene are LNHDA and SQIVND (reference sequence). J was trimmed by 3 bases and V by 5 bases; bases with no gene match: 9. CDR3 length: 15 amino acids.

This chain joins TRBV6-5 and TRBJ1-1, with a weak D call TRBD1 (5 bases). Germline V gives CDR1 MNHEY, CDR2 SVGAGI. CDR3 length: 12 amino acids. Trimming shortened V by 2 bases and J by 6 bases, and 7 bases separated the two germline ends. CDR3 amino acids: CASSYGGAEAFF. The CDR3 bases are TGTGCCAGCAGTTACGGGGGGGCTGAAGCTTTCTTT.

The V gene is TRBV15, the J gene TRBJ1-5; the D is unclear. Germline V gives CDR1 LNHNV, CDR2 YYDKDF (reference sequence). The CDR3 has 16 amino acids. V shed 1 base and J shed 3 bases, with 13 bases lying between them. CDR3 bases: TGTGCCACCAGCAGAGTTCGTCGAGGGTACAATCAGCCCCAGCATTTT. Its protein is CATSRVRRGYNQPQHF.

For the CDR3, the DNA is TGTGCCAGCACCGGACAGGGAGGCACTGAAGCTTTCTTT. Its translation is CASTGQGGTEAFF. The genes are TRBV7-2 and TRBJ1-1; TRBD1 aligns across 8 bases. Germline CDR1 SGHTA, CDR2 FQGNSA. After removal of 7 bases from V and 4 bases from J, the junction contained 5 bases not matched to a gene. The CDR3 totals 13 residues.